This T cell receptor beta chain was retrieved from a study of T cell responses to AZD1222 COVID-19 vaccine. In the study overall: Second doses at about 4 or about 12 weeks were pooled.

Method: immunoSEQ multiplex PCR; TCRdb's copy keeps in-frame clones and lacks some. The sample shows about 92,000 clones, approximately 87% of them seen only once. With respect to this clone: The target antigen is unknown.

Trimming took 2 bases from V and 0 from J, leaving 11 bases between them. Germline assignment: CDR1 SGHAT and CDR2 FQNNGV. CDR3 size: 17 residues. Study-wide results and limits: White British ancestry dominated among donors, who included more females, and clonal diversity was possibly underestimated. Baseline seropositives among AZD1222 recipients totaled only six or seven. Vaccine-associated CD4 TCRs spanned spike, dominant at 160-218 and 743-854.

The TCR originated in an adult in good health. Specimen: peripheral blood, collected on day 0 of AZD1222 vaccination. The rearrangement joins TRBV11-2 to TRBJ2-6; D remains unclear. CDR3 nucleotides: TGTGCCAGCAGCTTAACGAACACCTACTCTGGGGCCAACGTCCTGACTTTC. Protein: CASSLTNTYSGANVLTF.